One sample yielded the 6 T cell receptor beta chains listed below, sequenced in a study of T-cell reconstitution after alpha-beta-depleted transplantation in children. Unique molecular identifiers were used in preparing the TCRbeta library. TCRdb called the PCR reads again in MiXCR, with one record for every CDR3 protein. This table has around 250,000 distinct CDR3 sequences, about 25% appearing once. The sample in question was PBMCs, obtained before TCRalphabeta/CD19-depleted stem cell transplant. The receptors here all came from a girl aged 2 to 9 with Fanconi anemia, due to receive a stem cell transplant.

This clonotype was counted ten times or more. Here the CDR3 DNA reads TGTGCCAGCAGCCCAATTTGGCGTCAGGGAGGTTACAATGAGCAGTTCTTC. As protein: CASSPIWRQGGYNEQFF. The rearrangement uses TRBV7-9 and TRBJ2-1, with D maybe TRBD2 (6 bases). The CDR3 loop spans 17 amino acids. Between the trimmed V and J ends, which lost 5 bases and 4 bases, there was a span of 21 bases. Germline lookup yields CDR1 SEHNR and CDR2 FQNEAQ (reference sequence).

This clonotype was picked up many times. The chain combines TRBV5-6 with TRBJ2-3; D may be TRBD1 or TRBD2 (5 bases each). The CDR3 loop spans 16 amino acids. Germline V gene data show CDR1 as SGHDT and CDR2 as YYEEEE. V gave up 1 base and J gave up 0 bases, with 12 bases separating them. The CDR3 loop reads CASSLMGRGSTDTQYF. The CDR3, as DNA: TGTGCCAGCAGCTTGATGGGCCGGGGCAGCACAGATACGCAGTATTTT.

The chain uses TRBV29-1 and TRBJ2-7; tentative D call: TRBD2 (6 bases). CDR3 length: 13 amino acids. Germline V CDR1 and CDR2: SQVTM, ANQGSEA. Trimming pared 6 bases from V and 0 bases from J, leaving 12 bases between. The CDR3 is CSVRGTDSYEQYF. CDR3 sequence (DNA): TGCAGCGTGCGCGGGACCGACTCCTACGAGCAGTACTTC.

The CDR3 DNA follows: TGCAGCGTTGAAGACCTTACGACTGCCAATGAGCAGTTCTTC. Residues: CSVEDLTTANEQFF. This chain joins TRBV29-1 and TRBJ2-1, with unresolved D. CDR3 size: 14 residues. Trimming took off 0 bases at V and 6 bases at J, with 12 bases between the two ends. The germline V gene encodes CDR1 SQVTM and CDR2 ANQGSEA.

This chain uses TRBV29-1 with TRBJ2-1, with 10 bases aligning to TRBD2. In germline, CDR1 is SQVTM, CDR2 ANQGSEA. V lost 5 bases to trimming and J lost 8 bases; unmatched junction nucleotides: 15. The CDR3 spans 16 residues. The DNA of the CDR3 is TGCAGCGTTAACCAAATAGCGGGAGGTGTCGTGGATGAGCAGTTCTTC. Translated, it gives CSVNQIAGGVVDEQFF.

This clonotype was counted between two and nine times. This chain uses TRBV2 with TRBJ2-7, with D possibly being TRBD1 (7 bases). The CDR3 runs to 12 residues. Germline values: CDR1 SNHLY, CDR2 FYNNEI. The CDR3 sequence: CVSRDSPYEQYF. CDR3 nucleotide sequence: TGTGTCTCGCGGGACAGTCCCTACGAGCAGTACTTC.